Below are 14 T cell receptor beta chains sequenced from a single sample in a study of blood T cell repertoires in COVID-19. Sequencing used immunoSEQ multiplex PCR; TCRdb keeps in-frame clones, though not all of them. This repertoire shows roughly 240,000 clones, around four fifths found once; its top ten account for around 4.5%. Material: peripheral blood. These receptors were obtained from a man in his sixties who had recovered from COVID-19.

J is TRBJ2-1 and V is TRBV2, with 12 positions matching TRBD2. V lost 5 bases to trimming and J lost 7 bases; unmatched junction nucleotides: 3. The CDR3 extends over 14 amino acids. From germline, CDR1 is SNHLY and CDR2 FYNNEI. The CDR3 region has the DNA TGTGCCAGCAGTCTAGCGGGGGGGAGAAATGAGCAGTTCTTC. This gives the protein CASSLAGGRNEQFF.

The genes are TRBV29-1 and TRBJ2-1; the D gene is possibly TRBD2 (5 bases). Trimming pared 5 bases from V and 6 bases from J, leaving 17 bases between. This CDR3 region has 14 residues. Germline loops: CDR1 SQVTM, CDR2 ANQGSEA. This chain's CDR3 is CSVHRDGLGNEQFF. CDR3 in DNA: TGCAGCGTTCACCGGGATGGCTTAGGCAATGAGCAGTTCTTC.

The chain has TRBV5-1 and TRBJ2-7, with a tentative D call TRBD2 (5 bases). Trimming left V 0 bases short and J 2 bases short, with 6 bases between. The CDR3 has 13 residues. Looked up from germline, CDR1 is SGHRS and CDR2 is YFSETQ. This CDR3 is CASSLGGTYEQYF. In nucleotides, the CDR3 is TGCGCCAGCAGCTTGGGAGGGACCTACGAGCAGTACTTC.

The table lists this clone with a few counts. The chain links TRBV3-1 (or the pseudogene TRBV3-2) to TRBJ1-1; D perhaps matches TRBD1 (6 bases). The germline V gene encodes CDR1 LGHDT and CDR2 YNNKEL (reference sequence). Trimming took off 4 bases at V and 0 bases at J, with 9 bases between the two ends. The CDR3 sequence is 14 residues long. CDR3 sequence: CASSLGQLNTEAFF. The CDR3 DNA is TGTGCCAGCAGCCTAGGACAGCTGAACACTGAAGCTTTCTTT.

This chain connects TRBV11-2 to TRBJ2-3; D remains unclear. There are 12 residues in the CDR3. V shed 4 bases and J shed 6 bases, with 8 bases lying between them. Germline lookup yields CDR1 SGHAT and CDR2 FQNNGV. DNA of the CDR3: TGTGCCAGCAGCTCCTCTTATGATACGCAGTATTTT. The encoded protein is CASSSSYDTQYF.

In nucleotides, the CDR3 is TGTGCCAGCAGCTTAGGTTGGCTAGCGGATCGCACAGATACGCAGTATTTT. Its translation: CASSLGWLADRTDTQYF. The chain employs TRBV7-2 and TRBJ2-3; 7 nucleotides agree with TRBD2. Germline CDR1 and CDR2: SGHTA and FQGNSA. Losses at the gene ends were 1 base for V and 1 base for J; bases not matched to a gene: 8. CDR3 length: 17 amino acids.

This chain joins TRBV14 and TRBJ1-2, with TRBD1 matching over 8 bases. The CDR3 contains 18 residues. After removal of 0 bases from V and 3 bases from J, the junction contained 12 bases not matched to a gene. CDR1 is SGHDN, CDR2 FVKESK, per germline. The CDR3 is CASSQDLRTGQDHYGYTF. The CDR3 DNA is TGTGCCAGCAGCCAAGATCTGAGGACGGGACAGGATCACTATGGCTACACCTTC.

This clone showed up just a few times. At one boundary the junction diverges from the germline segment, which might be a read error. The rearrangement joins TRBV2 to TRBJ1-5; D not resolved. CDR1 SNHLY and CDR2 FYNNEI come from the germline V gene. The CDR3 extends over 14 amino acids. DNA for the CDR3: TGTGCCAGCAGCGAAGACTGGAGCAATCAGCCCCAGCATTTT. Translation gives CASSEDWSNQPQHF.

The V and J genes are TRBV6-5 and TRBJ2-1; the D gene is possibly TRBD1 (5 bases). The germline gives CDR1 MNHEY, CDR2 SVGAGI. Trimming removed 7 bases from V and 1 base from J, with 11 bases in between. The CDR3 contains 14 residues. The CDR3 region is CASTVDKSYNEQFF. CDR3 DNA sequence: TGTGCCAGCACGGTGGACAAGTCCTACAATGAGCAGTTCTTC.

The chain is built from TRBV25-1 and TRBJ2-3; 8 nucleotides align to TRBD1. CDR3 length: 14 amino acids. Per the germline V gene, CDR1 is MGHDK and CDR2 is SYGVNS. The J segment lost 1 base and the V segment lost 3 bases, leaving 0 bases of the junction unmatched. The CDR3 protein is CASSEDRGTDTQYF. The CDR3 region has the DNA TGTGCCAGCAGTGAGGACAGGGGCACAGATACGCAGTATTTT.

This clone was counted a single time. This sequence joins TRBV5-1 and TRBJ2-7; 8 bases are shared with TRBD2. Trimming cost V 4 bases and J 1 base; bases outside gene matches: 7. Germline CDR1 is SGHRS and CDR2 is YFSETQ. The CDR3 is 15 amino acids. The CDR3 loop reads CASSPGTSSSYEQYF. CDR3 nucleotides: TGCGCCAGCAGCCCCGGGACTAGTTCGTCCTACGAGCAGTACTTC.

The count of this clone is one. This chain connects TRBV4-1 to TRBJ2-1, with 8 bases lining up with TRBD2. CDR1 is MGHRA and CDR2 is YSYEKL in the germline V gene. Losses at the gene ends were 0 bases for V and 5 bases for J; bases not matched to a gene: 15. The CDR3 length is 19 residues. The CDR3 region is CASSQEVASGRHLNNEQFF. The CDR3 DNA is TGCGCCAGCAGCCAAGAAGTTGCTAGCGGGCGGCATCTCAACAATGAGCAGTTCTTC.

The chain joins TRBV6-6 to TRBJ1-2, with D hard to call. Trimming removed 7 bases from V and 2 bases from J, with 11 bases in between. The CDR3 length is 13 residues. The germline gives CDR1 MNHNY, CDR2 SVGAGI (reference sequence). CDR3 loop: CASNPDGNYGYTF. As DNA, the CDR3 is TGTGCCAGCAACCCAGACGGGAACTATGGCTACACCTTC.

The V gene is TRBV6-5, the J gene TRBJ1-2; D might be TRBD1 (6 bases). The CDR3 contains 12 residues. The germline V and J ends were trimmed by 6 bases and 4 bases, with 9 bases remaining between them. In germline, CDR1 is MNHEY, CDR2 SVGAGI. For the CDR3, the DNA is TGTGCCAGCAGACAGGGCTCCTATGGCTACACCTTC. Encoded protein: CASRQGSYGYTF.